One and the same sample provided the 3 T cell receptor beta chains below, sequenced in a study of cytomegalovirus exposure and HLA in healthy donors. Produced via immunoSEQ multiplex PCR; TCRdb's table is partial and in-frame only. In the table there are hundreds of thousands of clones, over 75% of which are singletons. Sequenced input: PBMCs. The receptors come from a woman in her late teens or twenties in good health and CMV-seropositive.

This clone showed up just once. This rearrangement joins TRBV5-5 to TRBJ2-4; 7 nucleotides match TRBD1. The CDR3 consists of 14 residues. Germline values: CDR1 SGHKS, CDR2 YYEKEE (reference sequence). V lost 3 bases and J lost 6; bases outside the gene matches: 6. CDR3 bases: TGTGCCAGCAGCTCAATAAGACAGGGAAACATTCAGTACTTC. Its protein is CASSSIRQGNIQYF.

V and J are TRBV7-3 and TRBJ2-7; 12 bases line up with TRBD2. V gave up 5 bases and J gave up 10 bases; unmatched junction bases: 12. Germline V lookup: CDR1 SGHTA, CDR2 FQGTGA. There are 15 residues in the CDR3. The DNA of the CDR3 is TGTGCCAGCAGCCAAGGACTAGCGGGGAAAACTGTTCAGTACTTC. Amino acid sequence: CASSQGLAGKTVQYF.

The chain combines TRBV2 with TRBJ1-1; TRBD1 is a possible D gene (6 bases). This CDR3 comprises 13 residues. Trimming pared 8 bases from V and 1 base from J, leaving 11 bases between. Germline CDR1 is SNHLY and CDR2 is FYNNEI. For the CDR3, the DNA is TGTGCCAGCGGCCGGGACACGAACACTGAAGCTTTCTTT. It yields the protein CASGRDTNTEAFF.